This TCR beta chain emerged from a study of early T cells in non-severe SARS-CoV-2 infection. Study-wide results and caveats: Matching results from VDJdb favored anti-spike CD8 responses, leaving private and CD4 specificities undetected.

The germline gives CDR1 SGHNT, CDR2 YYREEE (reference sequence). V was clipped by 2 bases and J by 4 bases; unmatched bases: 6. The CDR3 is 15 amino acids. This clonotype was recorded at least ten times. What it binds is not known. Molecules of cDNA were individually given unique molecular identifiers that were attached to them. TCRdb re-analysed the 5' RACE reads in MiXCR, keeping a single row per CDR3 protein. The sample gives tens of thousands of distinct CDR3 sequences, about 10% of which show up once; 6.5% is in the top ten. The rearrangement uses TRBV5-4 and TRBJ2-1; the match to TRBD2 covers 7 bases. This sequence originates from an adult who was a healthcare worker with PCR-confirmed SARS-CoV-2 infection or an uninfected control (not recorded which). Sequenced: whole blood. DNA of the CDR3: TGTGCCAGCAGCTTAATCTCTAGCGGTTACAATGAGCAGTTCTTC. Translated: CASSLISSGYNEQFF.